This is a list of T cell receptor beta chains from one sample in a study of cytomegalovirus exposure and HLA in healthy donors. Clones were sequenced by immunoSEQ multiplex PCR, and TCRdb holds only the in-frame ones, with some missing. This table has approximately 73,000 clones, around 95% appearing once. The sequenced sample consisted of PBMCs. The source is a young man in good health and CMV-seronegative. Each CDR3 is given with its conserved first and last residue. The D gene is left open where the match is weak. The size entry is marked missing in some rows and otherwise reads once, few, many or a size class.

>.|TRBJ1-2|TRBV18|.
TGTGCCAGCTCACCTGGGTCCGTAGGGGACTATGGCTACACCTTC
CASSPGSVGDYGYTF
>.|TRBJ1-2|TRBV10-3|TRBD1
TGTGCCATCAGCGGACAGGGATATGGCTACACCTTC
CAISGQGYGYTF
>medium-sized|TRBJ1-1|TRBV19|.
TGTGCCAGTAGAGGGGGTGGCACTGAAGCTTTCTTT
CASRGGGTEAFF
>.|TRBJ1-5|TRBV6-1|TRBD1
TGTGCCAGCAGTGAAGACAGGGGGAGGCATCAGCCCCAGCATTTT
CASSEDRGRHQPQHF
>.|TRBJ1-2|TRBV30|TRBD1
TGTGCCTGGGGGGGGACAGGGGGAGGCTACACCTTC
CAWGGTGGGYTF
>.|TRBJ2-7|TRBV6-1|TRBD2
TGTGCCAGCAGTGGGGTGACTAGCGGGGGGGAGGCTTACGAGCAGTACTTC
CASSGVTSGGEAYEQYF
>.|TRBJ2-3|TRBV11-2|.
TGTGCCAGCAGCTTAGACGGTGACAACACAGATACGCAGTATTTT
CASSLDGDNTDTQYF
>.|TRBJ1-1|TRBV13|TRBD1
TGTGCCAGCAGCCGTCCGGGACAGGGAGCGGGGAACACTGAAGCTTTCTTT
CASSRPGQGAGNTEAFF
>once|TRBJ2-5|TRBV7-2|.
TGTGCCAGCAGCTTTTTGGGCTTTCAAGAGACCCAGTACTTC
CASSFLGFQETQYF
>.|TRBJ1-4|TRBV4-2|.
TGTGCCAGCAGCCAAGGGGCGGGGGCAACTAATGAAAAACTGTTTTTT
CASSQGAGATNEKLFF
>few|TRBJ2-3|TRBV30|TRBD2
TGTGCCTGGGAAGCGGGGGCCCCCCGGGATACGCAGTATTTT
CAWEAGAPRDTQYF
>.|TRBJ2-7|TRBV28|TRBD1
TGTGCCAGCAGTTTAACCGGACAGGGTAGGGACGAGCAGTACTTC
CASSLTGQGRDEQYF
>.|TRBJ1-3|TRBV7-9|TRBD1
TGTGCCAGCAGCCCAGGACAGGGCGGTGGAAACACCATATATTTT
CASSPGQGGGNTIYF
>.|TRBJ1-1|TRBV28|.
TGTGCCAGCAGTTTCAGGGCCGGGAGGACTGAAGCTTTCTTT
CASSFRAGRTEAFF
>.|TRBJ2-7|TRBV5-8|TRBD2
TGTGCCAGCAGCTGGGGGGGTGAGCAGTACTTC
CASSWGGEQYF
>.|TRBJ2-2|TRBV5-1|TRBD2
TGCGCCAGCAGCTTGGGAGCTAGCGGGTCCATCGGGGAGCTGTTTTTT
CASSLGASGSIGELFF
>.|TRBJ1-2|TRBV5-4|.
TGTGCCAGCAGCTTGTACAGTCAAGGCTACACCTTC
CASSLYSQGYTF
>.|TRBJ2-2|TRBV5-4|.
TGTGCCAGCACCGGGACTTTCGCGGGGGAGCTGTTTTTT
CASTGTFAGELFF
>.|TRBJ1-2|TRBV19|.
TGTGCCAGTAGGCAGGGAGGCGCGGCCTATGGCTACACCTTC
CASRQGGAAYGYTF
>.|TRBJ1-1|TRBV28|.
TGTGCCAGCAGTGAGAGACGGGGGAGAGCTTTCTTT
CASSERRGRAFF
>.|TRBJ1-2|TRBV7-9|TRBD1
TGTGCCAGCAGCTCCCGTGGACAGGGGGATTCTGGCTACACCTTC
CASSSRGQGDSGYTF
>.|TRBJ1-5|TRBV5-8|TRBD1
TGTGCCAGCAGATCCGGGACAGCAAGCAATCAGCCCCAGCATTTT
CASRSGTASNQPQHF
>.|TRBJ2-1|TRBV19|TRBD2
TGTGCCAGTAGTATCTTTTTTGGGGTAGCGGGCGAACCTAATGAGCAGTTCTTC
CASSIFFGVAGEPNEQFF
>.|TRBJ1-2|TRBV28|.
TGTGCCAGCACCGGTACTATCTATGGCTACACCTTC
CASTGTIYGYTF
>.|TRBJ2-1|TRBV21-1|.
TGTGCCAGCAGCAAAGCGTTGCTAGCGGAACACTATAATGAGCAGTTCTTC
CASSKALLAEHYNEQFF
>.|TRBJ1-5|TRBV10-3|TRBD1
TGTGCCATCAGTGTGGGACAGGACCAGCCCCAGCATTTT
CAISVGQDQPQHF
>.|TRBJ1-2|TRBV15|TRBD1
TGTGCCACCACCCAGGGACAGGGGAAGTTAGGCTACACCTTC
CATTQGQGKLGYTF
>.|TRBJ1-5|TRBV2|.
TGTGCCAGCAGTCCCCCGGACCATGAAAATACCGCCGGGGAATATCAGCCCCAGCATTTT
CASSPPDHENTAGEYQPQHF
>.|TRBJ2-2|TRBV5-1|.
TGCGCCAGCAGCGAAGAGGAAGGAGGTGGCCGGGAGCTGTTTTTT
CASSEEEGGGRELFF
>once|TRBJ2-7|TRBV28|.
TGTGCCAGCAGTTTATCCGAACTGGTCCTCTACGAGCAGTACTTC
CASSLSELVLYEQYF
>.|TRBJ2-5|TRBV7-9|.
TGTGCCAGCAGCTCCCTAACGGTGGTAGAAGAGACCCAGTACTTC
CASSSLTVVEETQYF
>once|TRBJ2-7|TRBV2|TRBD1
TGTGCCAGTGCTCCGGGACAGGGGGCCAGCGAGCAGTACTTC
CASAPGQGASEQYF
>.|TRBJ2-1|TRBV6-4|.
TGTGCCAGCAGTGAGGACACCTACAATGAGCAGTTCTTC
CASSEDTYNEQFF
>.|TRBJ1-1|TRBV6-6|TRBD1
TGTGCGACCCGGGACAGGGACACTGAAGCTTTCTTT
CATRDRDTEAFF
>.|TRBJ2-3|TRBV14|.
TGTGCCAGCAGCCAAGGACCGGGTGTGGATACGCAGTATTTT
CASSQGPGVDTQYF
>.|TRBJ2-3|TRBV28|TRBD1
TGTGCCAGCAGTCAGGGGGACAGACGAGATACGCAGTATTTT
CASSQGDRRDTQYF
>.|TRBJ2-3|TRBV6-6|TRBD2
TGTGCCAGCAGTTCCAAGGGGACTACCACAGATACGCAGTATTTT
CASSSKGTTTDTQYF
>.|TRBJ1-1|TRBV7-3|TRBD1
TGTGCCAGCAGCCCTGGACAGGGGGCTGAAGCTTTCTTT
CASSPGQGAEAFF
>.|TRBJ1-2|TRBV7-8|.
TGTGCCAGCAGCCCCGCCGGCTATGGCTACACCTTC
CASSPAGYGYTF
>.|TRBJ1-5|TRBV10-1|.
TGCGCCAGCACCTTGACGGCCAGCGGAAGCAATCAGCCCCAGCATTTT
CASTLTASGSNQPQHF
>.|TRBJ1-1|TRBV7-2|.
TGTGCCAGCAGCCCAGGGATTTCGGTCAAAGCTTTCTTT
CASSPGISVKAFF
>.|TRBJ2-3|TRBV19|.
TGTGCCAGTAGTTCCGTATCCGCAGATACGCAGTATTTT
CASSSVSADTQYF
>.|TRBJ1-2|TRBV27|TRBD1
TGTGCCAGCAGAGGGACAGCCTATGGCTACACCTTC
CASRGTAYGYTF
>.|TRBJ2-7|TRBV7-2|TRBD1
TGTGCCAGCAGCCCGGGGCTAGACAGGGACGAGCAGTACTTC
CASSPGLDRDEQYF
>.|TRBJ1-5|TRBV7-2|.
TGTGCCAGCAGCTTATCCCAGAATCAGCCCCAGCATTTT
CASSLSQNQPQHF
>.|TRBJ2-1|TRBV18|.
TGTGCCAGCTCACCAAGGACTTCAGACAATGAGCAGTTCTTC
CASSPRTSDNEQFF
>.|TRBJ2-7|TRBV7-6|.
TGTGCCAGCAGCTTAGCGTGGGAGTACGAGCAGTACTTC
CASSLAWEYEQYF
>.|TRBJ1-2|TRBV5-4|.
TGTGCCAGCAGCTTCGTGGCAGGGACTGCCGGGGGCTACACCTTC
CASSFVAGTAGGYTF